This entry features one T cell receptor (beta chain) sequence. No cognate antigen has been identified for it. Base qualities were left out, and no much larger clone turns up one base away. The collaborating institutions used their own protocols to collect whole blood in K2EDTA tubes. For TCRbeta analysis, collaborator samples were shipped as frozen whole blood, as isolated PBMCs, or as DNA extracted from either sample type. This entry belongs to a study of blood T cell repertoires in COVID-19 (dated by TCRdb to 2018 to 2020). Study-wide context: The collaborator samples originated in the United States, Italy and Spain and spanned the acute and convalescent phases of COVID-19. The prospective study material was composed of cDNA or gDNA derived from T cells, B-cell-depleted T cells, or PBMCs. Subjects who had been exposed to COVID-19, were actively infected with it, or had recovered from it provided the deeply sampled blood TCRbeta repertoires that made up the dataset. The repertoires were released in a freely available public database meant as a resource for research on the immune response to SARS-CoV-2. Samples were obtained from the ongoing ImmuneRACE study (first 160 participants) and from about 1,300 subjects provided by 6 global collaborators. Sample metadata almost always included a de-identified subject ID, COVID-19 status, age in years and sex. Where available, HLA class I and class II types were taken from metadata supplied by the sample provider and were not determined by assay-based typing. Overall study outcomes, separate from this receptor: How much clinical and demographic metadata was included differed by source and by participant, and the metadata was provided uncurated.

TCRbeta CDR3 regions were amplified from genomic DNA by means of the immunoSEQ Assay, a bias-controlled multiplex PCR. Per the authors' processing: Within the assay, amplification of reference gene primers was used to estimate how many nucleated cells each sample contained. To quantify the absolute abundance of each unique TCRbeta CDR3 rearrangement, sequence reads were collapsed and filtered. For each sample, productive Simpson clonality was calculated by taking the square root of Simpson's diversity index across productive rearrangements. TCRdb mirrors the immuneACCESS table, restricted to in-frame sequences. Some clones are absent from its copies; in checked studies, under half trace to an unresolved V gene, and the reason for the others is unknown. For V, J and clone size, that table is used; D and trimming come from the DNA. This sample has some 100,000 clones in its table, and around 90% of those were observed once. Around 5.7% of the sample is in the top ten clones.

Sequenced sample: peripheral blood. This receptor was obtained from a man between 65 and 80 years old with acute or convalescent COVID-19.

The encoded CDR3 is CASSPTPGVADEKLFF. The DNA sequence is given as TGTGCCAGCAGCCCGACCCCGGGAGTCGCCGATGAAAAACTGTTTTTT. Recombination linked TRBV7-9 to TRBJ1-4, with the D gene call left open. The trim is 5 bases for V and 6 bases for J, with a gap of 19 bases between the germline ends. Inclusive of the bounding cysteine and phenylalanine, the CDR3 is 16 residues long. Of all the DNA, just the CDR3 is kept, 48 bases in frame from base 1. CDR1 SEHNR and CDR2 FQNEAQ were looked up in the germline V gene (reference sequence).